These 10 T cell receptor beta chains were all obtained from the same sample, sequenced in a study of blood T cells in healthy people across ages. Together with a sample-barcoded 5' primer, a J-beta primer mix was included in a second PCR lasting about 6 to 12 cycles. TCRdb itself ran the 5' RACE reads through MiXCR, one entry per CDR3 protein. This sample has about 1,500,000 distinct CDR3 sequences, with 28% found just once. Sequenced sample: blood. These TCRs come from a woman aged 25 to 39 in good health.

This clonotype was found once. The V and J genes are TRBV12-3 or TRBV12-4 and TRBJ2-1; the D is unclear. The ends were cut back, 1 base at V and 10 bases at J, with 8 bases in the middle. This CDR3 spans 12 amino acids. CDR3 bases: TGTGCCAGCAGTTTAGGAGAATACGAGCAGTTCTTC. Its translation is CASSLGEYEQFF.

The chain carries TRBV12-3 or TRBV12-4 and TRBJ1-4, with 8 bases identical to TRBD1. The CDR3 has 15 amino acids. V was pared by 5 bases and J by 7 bases, with 9 bases of the junction left unmatched. In DNA, the CDR3 is TGTGCCAGCAGTCCCCGGACAGGGCGCGGTGAAAAACTGTTTTTT. Translating gives CASSPRTGRGEKLFF.

A note on this clonotype: A much larger clone differs by one base, so this may be a read error. The J gene is TRBJ2-4, the V gene TRBV10-3; TRBD1 is a possible D gene (6 bases). The J call may be faulty, since TRBJ2-7 better matches the DNA end. The germline CDR1 and CDR2 sequences are ENHRY and SYGVKD. There are 13 residues in the CDR3. CDR3 nucleotide sequence: TGTGCCATCGTAGGGACAAACGCCTACGAGCAGTACTTC. This sequence encodes CAIVGTNAYEQYF.

This clonotype was seen a few times. The V and J genes are TRBV18 and TRBJ2-1; TRBD1 matches at 12 bases. Unmatched junction bases numbered 3, after V lost 2 bases and J lost 7 bases. The CDR3 runs 15 residues. Germline V gene lookup returns CDR1 KGHSH and CDR2 LQKENI. CDR3 in DNA: TGTGCCAGCTCACCAGCGGGACAGGGGGCAAATGAGCAGTTCTTC. Its protein is CASSPAGQGANEQFF.

This clonotype was counted only a few times. This rearrangement joins TRBV24-1 to TRBJ2-5, with 10 bases matching TRBD1. The germline gives CDR1 KGHDR, CDR2 SFDVKD. J was trimmed by 2 bases and V by 9 bases; bases with no gene match: 8. CDR3 length equals 15 residues. DNA of the CDR3: TGTGCCACCTCGAAGGGACAGGGGCCTCAAGAGACCCAGTACTTC. Translation gives CATSKGQGPQETQYF.

This clonotype was counted only a few times. The V and J genes are TRBV10-3 and TRBJ1-6; the D gene is possibly TRBD1 (5 bases). Germline CDR1 ENHRY, CDR2 SYGVKD. Trimming stripped 10 bases from V and 3 bases from J, with 13 bases between. This CDR3 has 14 amino acids. CDR3 protein: CATTKGLYNSPLHF. CDR3 in DNA: TGTGCCACAACTAAGGGACTCTATAATTCACCCCTCCACTTT.

This clonotype came up a few times. This chain links TRBV7-9 with TRBJ1-4; D is possibly TRBD1 (5 bases). Trimming took 1 base from V and 4 from J, leaving 10 bases between them. Germline V CDR1 and CDR2: SEHNR, FQNEAQ (reference sequence). This CDR3 contains 15 residues. This CDR3 reads CASSLGDRVNEKLFF. DNA of the CDR3: TGTGCCAGCAGCTTAGGGGACCGAGTTAATGAAAAACTGTTTTTT.

Note on this clonotype: This clone may be a read error of a much larger clone one base away. The J gene is TRBJ2-3, the V gene TRBV6-5; D not resolved. This CDR3 comprises 12 residues. CDR1 MNHEY and CDR2 SVGAGI come from the germline V gene. The CDR3 protein is CASSAEPDAQYF. The CDR3 nucleotides are TGTGCCAGCAGCGCGGAACCAGATGCGCAGTATTTT.

The genes are TRBV3-1 and TRBJ2-5, with a weak D call TRBD1 (6 bases). The germline V gene has CDR1 LGHDT and CDR2 YNNKEL (reference sequence). CDR3 size: 12 residues. V was cut by 8 bases and J by 7 bases, with 14 bases left in between. The CDR3 loop is CASGTGFGTQYF. The CDR3 DNA follows: TGTGCCAGCGGTACAGGGTTCGGGACCCAGTACTTC.

A few counts support this clonotype. The chain links TRBV15 to TRBJ2-6; maybe TRBD2 (6 bases). The CDR3 extends over 16 amino acids. With 4 bases removed from V and 4 bases from J, the gap between germline ends came to 14 bases. Per germline, CDR1 LNHNV and CDR2 YYDKDF (reference sequence). The CDR3 DNA follows: TGTGCCACCAGCATACGTTGGGGGGTCGGGGCCAACGTCCTGACTTTC. Protein: CATSIRWGVGANVLTF.